This record looks at one TCR beta chain sequence and its context. This clone was observed a handful of times. Its cognate antigen has yet to be identified. Base quality data are lacking; no much larger clone is found one base away. In total, more than 500 healthy bone marrow donors made up the cohort. All cohort members were sampled while nominally healthy, although unrecorded immune exposures were likely present. The donor was CMV seropositive and was included in the group of 250 to 350 seropositive cohort members. A peripheral blood sample was provided by each donor, and peripheral blood mononuclear cells were used for TCR beta sequencing. Genomic DNA extraction from the blood cell samples was performed with the Qiagen DNeasy Blood Extraction Kit. This entry belongs to a study of cytomegalovirus exposure and HLA in healthy donors (dated by TCRdb to about 2017). Turning to the overall study: An earlier analysis of 587 of the donors reported approximately 260 Gb of sequence data and 117 million unique TCR beta sequences obtained from around 190 million T cells. An early release that covered about 600 HLA-typed donors contained about 290 gigabases of sequencing data and around 80 million unique TCR sequences. Of the roughly 410 genotyped donors, 80% to 90% were placed in the genetic ancestry cluster associated with self-reported Caucasian donors. The study was designed to test whether signatures of past pathogen exposure could be identified by cataloging public T cell receptors. The study used immunosequencing to profile the T cell repertoires of 670 or so subjects and linked those repertoires to cytomegalovirus serostatus. In addition to the first cohort of 666 subjects, a separate validation cohort of 120 different subjects was used. To predict cytomegalovirus infection status, the study combined high-throughput TCR immunosequencing, statistical association of individual TCRs with disease status, and machine learning. A later analysis re-examined previously published TCR beta repertoires from more than 600 donors and added high-resolution HLA genotyping to investigate patterns of TCR occurrence. In the later analysis, no new phenotypic data were used to find candidate immune exposures; instead, reliance was placed on TCR beta sequences and their occurrence across donors. To decide whether each TCR beta V gene segment behaved as functional or pseudogenic, an earlier analysis of some 580 of the donors relied on high-throughput TCR beta sequencing. Donor age, sex, ethnicity and CMV serostatus were collected together with the repertoire data. A later genetic analysis took genome-wide SNP genotypes for about 55% of the 666 donors and used that subset as a discovery cohort. Every discovery cohort repertoire had been produced on one sequencing platform. Class I and class II HLA loci were covered by the typing at four-digit resolution. Typing coverage differed by locus: A, B, C, DRB1 and DQB1 were typed in roughly 620-630 donors, DQA1 in 522, DPA1 in around 580, and DPB1 in 472. About five DR-DQ haplotypes were treated as single units for association and clustering because of strong linkage in the cohort. Across 300 to 500 genotyped donors of the cohort, an average of approximately 200,000 unique TCR beta nucleotide sequences per donor were sequenced, and around 20% of those sequences were non-productive. Results the study describes overall, beyond this receptor: Correlated functional status among segregating V segments might reflect linkage disequilibrium, but an unknown experimental factor could not be ruled out. A cluster of highly shared sequence variants was judged likely to represent a technical artifact of the sequencing pipeline. In a later analysis, HLA-associated TCR beta chains showed more clonal expansion and lower generation probabilities than non-associated chains that were equally common. In a later analysis, several top co-occurrence clusters were reported to appear linked to parvovirus B19, influenza, CMV and Epstein-Barr virus. Sequencing depth was assumed to be roughly uniform across donors in the presence/absence analyses, though that assumption may not hold. A total of around 150 TCR beta chains were listed by the study as associated with cytomegalovirus. In vitro tests confirmed that a few of the cytomegalovirus-associated TCR beta chains recognize cytomegalovirus antigens. In a later analysis, most CMV-associated TCR beta chains were found to appear HLA-restricted, with HLA associations seemingly driven largely by CMV exposure. Some IMGT-functional V segments, including TRBV6-2 and TRBV6-3, could not be told apart with the 87-base-pair reads, so those segments were excluded. The only immune exposure information available for the cohort was CMV serostatus. A later analysis associated some 17,000 TCR beta sequences with specific HLA alleles at a false discovery rate of 0.05. Because some donors lacked HLA typing at each locus, the association tests relied only on the typed subset. Across donors, most TCR sequences were observed very rarely, whereas some public TCRs were present in many individuals. In an earlier analysis of some 540 of the donors, most TCR beta V segments appeared in productive rearrangements about 90% or about 30% of the time, broadly matching IMGT annotations. Only TCR beta chains were sequenced in this cohort, and the absence of alpha or paired-chain data limited detectable features. Because counts were too low, roughly 17 rarely observed V segments, including chromosome 9 orphons, were left out of the earlier analysis of about 620 of the donors. According to a later analysis, TCR association rates differed among HLA loci, with DRB1 alleles showing the most associated TCRs and HLA-C alleles showing the fewest. A further reported finding was that TCR beta sequences accurately predicted the HLA-A and HLA-B alleles for most subjects in the first cohort. A later genetic analysis associated a missense DCLRE1C variant with V-gene and J-gene trimming of TCR beta chains, and an independent cohort replicated the association. The authors suggested that the approach could potentially be extended to other disease states and immunological phenotypes. Assigning TCR associations to individual alleles was difficult when HLA alleles, especially DR and DQ, strongly co-occurred. The classifier was reported to diagnose cytomegalovirus status with high specificity and sensitivity in both the original and validation cohorts. According to a later genetic analysis, donors in an Asian-associated ancestry cluster had fewer N-insertions in productive TCRs than the roughly 700-donor mean.

The library was produced with the immunoSEQ multiplex PCR assay. A mixture of 60 forward primers for TCR Vbeta segments and 13 reverse primers for TCR Jbeta segments was used in the multiplex PCR. The CDR3 region of rearranged TCR beta genes was amplified from genomic DNA with a multiplex PCR assay. The Illumina HiSeq System was used to sequence the amplified TCR beta libraries as 87-base-pair reads. The study's own analysis went as follows. Across the 670 or so repertoires, a later analysis counted tens of millions of unique TCR beta chains, around 11 million of which were shared by at least two donors. To remove PCR and sequencing errors, raw reads were error-corrected and collapsed into unique sequences using a nearest-neighbor algorithm that merged closely related sequences. CDR3 sequences were aligned to IMGT reference sequences to assign V, D and J gene segments. For a sequence to be retained, a match of at least six nucleotides was required to both a V gene segment and a J gene segment. A rearrangement was called productive if the CDR3 had no stop codons and remained in frame with V and J, and every other rearrangement was called non-productive. Following IMGT convention, CDR3 was defined as the stretch from the second conserved V-encoded cysteine up to the conserved J-encoded phenylalanine. The earlier analysis of 500 to 600 of the donors excluded sequences that lacked an unambiguous match to a single V gene segment. In an earlier analysis of almost 600 of the donors, a V segment was called functional when productive rearrangements were above 56.7%, and segregating when the standard deviation between donors exceeded 5%. A statistical classification framework was built to diagnose cytomegalovirus status from the catalog of TCR beta chain sequences. In a later analysis, TCR nucleotide sequences were compared against IMGT/GENE-DB human TR gene sequences so that V and J genes could be assigned. In a later analysis, CDR3 sequences and most-parsimonious VDJ recombination scenarios were assigned using the TCRdist pipeline. A later analysis defined each TCR beta chain by its CDR3 amino acid sequence plus V-gene family, and excluded reads lacking a unique V-gene family. A later analysis removed over 500 highly shared, low-generation-probability nucleotide sequences to deal with suspected cross-contamination and a sequencing artifact. In a later analysis, a clonal expansion index was calculated for each public chain from normalized within-repertoire ranks of inferred template counts. In a later analysis, generation probabilities were computed using a VDJ recombination model fitted to out-of-frame rearrangements, and the results were checked against IGoR. Hypergeometric tests were used in a later analysis to score TCR-TCR, TCR-HLA and TCR-CMV co-occurrence, with a repertoire-size bias correction applied to the TCR pairs. To estimate false discovery rates, a later analysis permuted the HLA or CMV assignments 20 times. In a later analysis, co-occurring TCRs were grouped using DBSCAN, with TCRdist sequence similarity added in when clustering inside HLA-allele-positive subsets. For co-occurrence clustering, repertoires with fewer than 30,000 or more than 120,000 public chains were excluded, along with roughly 5 repertoires with anomalous nucleotide sharing. Drawn from immuneACCESS, this table holds only the in-frame rearrangements with V and J called that TCRdb kept. Clones are partly lost; checked studies trace under half to an unresolved V gene and leave the rest unexplained. The V and J calls and the clone size are those of that table, but D and trimming were determined from the DNA. The sample records roughly 160,000 clones, roughly three quarters of which are singletons. The ten largest clones capture about 3.1% of the sample.

CDR1 LNHDA and CDR2 SQIVND are derived from the germline V gene (reference sequence). Trimming costs V 5 bases and J 0 bases, and their ends lie 10 bases apart. The CDR3 holds 15 amino acids from the cysteine to the phenylalanine. CDR3 DNA is the only sequence kept; it has 45 bases, read in frame from the first base. The material sequenced was PBMCs. This receptor chain uses TRBV19 and TRBJ2-2; a tentative D call is TRBD1 (6 bases match). This TCR was recovered from a woman aged 45-60 years in good health and CMV-seropositive. The DNA is as follows: TGTGCCAGTAGTCCCGGGACATCGAACACCGGGGAGCTGTTTTTT. It specifies CASSPGTSNTGELFF.